A selection of T cell receptor beta chains follows, all from one sample in a study of T cell responses to AZD1222 COVID-19 vaccine. Method: immunoSEQ multiplex PCR; TCRdb's copy keeps in-frame clones and lacks some. The profile shows roughly 78,000 clones, around four fifths of them singletons. The sequencing used peripheral blood, collected on day 0 of AZD1222 vaccination. The receptors come from an adult in good health. The conserved cysteine and the conserved F or W are not part of the CDR3 here.

v_gene,j_gene,CDR3aa
TRBV3-1/TRBV3-2,TRBJ2-1,ASSHDLSSYNEQF
TRBV7-9,TRBJ2-1,ASWGDGNEQF
TRBV12-5,TRBJ2-3,ASGFLRSSGAGDTQY
TRBV7-7,TRBJ2-1,ASSRGQLDEQF
TRBV27,TRBJ2-7,ASSLGRGLNEQY
TRBV29-1,TRBJ2-7,SVDETGQNYEQY
TRBV10-3,TRBJ2-5,AISDVGGIRPETQY
TRBV2,TRBJ2-7,ASRKTGGAGISEQY
TRBV4-3,TRBJ2-3,ASSQGEQGAPTDTQY
TRBV7-2,TRBJ2-7,ASSLGATGDRQY
TRBV4-3,TRBJ1-4,ASSQEGQGHEKLF
TRBV7-9,TRBJ1-5,ASSRELDQPQH
TRBV15,TRBJ2-1,ATSRDPLPPNEQF
TRBV3-1/TRBV3-2,TRBJ2-7,ASSQVGYEQY
TRBV14,TRBJ1-6,ASSQWTDSPLH
TRBV2,TRBJ2-1,ASSEAGRRSTNEQF
TRBV29-1,TRBJ1-1,SVGGSTGAWTEAF
TRBV29-1,TRBJ1-2,SVDGTGVSGYT
TRBV3-1/TRBV3-2,TRBJ2-1,ASSPPTSGLTYNEQF
TRBV29-1,TRBJ2-2,SVGGRTGELF
TRBV5-1,TRBJ2-6,ASSFRNPGANVLT
TRBV7-8,TRBJ1-1,ASSSPGHTEAF
TRBV2,TRBJ1-1,ASRGRGRDTEAF
TRBV5-4,TRBJ1-2,ASSLGSGASYGYT
TRBV11-2,TRBJ1-1,ASSQGQGYTEAF
TRBV25-1,TRBJ1-2,ASSASGRNYGYT
TRBV16,TRBJ1-3,ASSQSTGASGNTIY
TRBV4-1,TRBJ2-2,ASSQDSYSGNTGELF
TRBV14,TRBJ1-1,ASSHDRSGNTEAF
TRBV7-2,TRBJ1-1,ASSLVGANEAF
TRBV9,TRBJ2-2,ASSVDGKNTGELF
TRBV12-3/TRBV12-4,TRBJ1-1,ASSRTPNTEAF
TRBV9,TRBJ2-1,ASTKGGRAGDEQF
TRBV19,TRBJ2-4,ASSTSEGIQY
TRBV3-1/TRBV3-2,TRBJ1-2,ASSRGRGYT
TRBV3-1/TRBV3-2,TRBJ2-3,ASSQDPASGGTQY
TRBV4-3,TRBJ1-4,ASSQGDDGLNEKLF
TRBV3-1/TRBV3-2,TRBJ2-3,ASSDYGDTDTQY
TRBV6-2/TRBV6-3,TRBJ1-5,ASSYSFRSFLGNQPQH
TRBV4-1,TRBJ1-2,ASSQGGLYGYT
TRBV2,TRBJ1-6,ASSARASYNSPLH
TRBV19,TRBJ2-1,ASSIARTSRGGNEQF
TRBV2,TRBJ1-2,ASEVKDGYT
TRBV2,TRBJ1-5,ASREDGFDQPQH
TRBV30,TRBJ2-3,AWSGMQGTSTDTQY
TRBV19,TRBJ1-4,ASSSQGSEKLF
TRBV7-6,TRBJ1-5,ASSRDRGQPQH
TRBV5-1,TRBJ2-7,ASSQRTGGYEQY
TRBV12-3/TRBV12-4,TRBJ2-7,ASSLAVYEQY
TRBV18,TRBJ1-2,ASTPDSLYGYT
TRBV7-9,TRBJ1-4,ASSFAGANEKLF
TRBV12-3/TRBV12-4,TRBJ1-1,ASSLANRDATF